This entry describes one T cell receptor beta chain. Its antigen is as yet unknown. This entry comes from a study of OX40 agonist ivuxolimab in advanced cancers. Study details: The study treated patients with ivuxolimab, an agonistic anti-OX40 (CD134) antibody. One hepatocellular carcinoma and a couple of cutaneous melanoma patients partially responded. Study-wide points: In the 0.1 to 3.0 mg/kg range, CD4+ and CD8+ blood T cells had expanded clonally by week 6.

V lost 5 bases and J lost 6, with 16 bases in between. Per the germline V gene, CDR1 is SGHAT and CDR2 is FQDESV (reference sequence). The length of the CDR3 is 14 residues. Blood sampling was done at baseline, cycle 4 day 1, and cycle 7 day 1. Sequenced by immunoSEQ multiplex PCR; TCRdb stores in-frame clones only, minus some. The table lists tens of thousands of clones, roughly nine tenths of them singletons. The receptor was derived from an adult with an advanced solid tumor such as melanoma, head and neck, liver or kidney cancer. This sample comprised CD4+ or CD8+ T cells sorted from blood, obtained in a trial of the OX40 agonist ivuxolimab. The chain couples TRBV11-1 to TRBJ1-1, with a weak D call TRBD1 (6 bases). DNA of the CDR3: TGTGCCAGCAGCCGTACCGGGACAATGCCTGAAGCTTTCTTT. Amino acids: CASSRTGTMPEAFF.